The 3 T cell receptor beta chains in this list originate from one sample, sequenced in a study of a mutant IDH1 vaccine in newly diagnosed glioma. These receptors' antigens are unknown. Sample time point: week 35, safety follow-up. The vaccine gave 300 ug of a 20-mer mutant IDH1 peptide subcutaneously per dose. The table came from immunoSEQ multiplex PCR; TCRdb's copy has only in-frame clones and leaves some out. The sample holds about 32,000 clones, roughly 80% seen once. This specimen was PBMCs, taken from a glioma patient whose treatment included an IDH1 peptide vaccine. These TCRs come from a woman between 18 and 29 years old with glioma.

The chain joins TRBV5-1 to TRBJ2-1, with TRBD2 identical over 16 bases. Germline assignment: CDR1 SGHRS and CDR2 YFSETQ. The CDR3 runs 17 residues. V trimming: 4 bases; J trimming: 3 bases; junction bases outside the gene matches: 4. This CDR3 reads CASSLGLAGGSYNEQFF. CDR3 nucleotides: TGCGCCAGCAGCCTGGGACTAGCGGGAGGGAGCTACAATGAGCAGTTCTTC. The full variable domain, with the rest looked up from reference TRBV5-1 and TRBJ2-1, is KAGVTQTPRYLIKTRGQQVTLSCSPISGHRSVSWYQQTPGQGLQFLFEYFSETQRNKGNFPGRFSGRQFSNSRSEMNVSTLELGDSALYLCASSLGLAGGSYNEQFFGPGTRLTVL.

This clone occurred a few times. The chain has TRBV2 and TRBJ1-1, with D maybe TRBD1 (5 bases). The CDR3 is 11 amino acids. Germline CDR1 and CDR2: SNHLY and FYNNEI. The V gene lost 1 base and the J gene lost 11 bases, with 8 bases spanning the gap. The CDR3 coding sequence is TGTGCCAGCAGTGAAGAGGGGAGGGCTTTCTTT. Residues: CASSEEGRAFF.

This clone was recorded once. V is TRBV5-5 and J is TRBJ1-5; 9 bases map to TRBD1. This CDR3 contains 18 residues. V dropped 2 bases and J dropped 1; count of bases not matched to a gene: 10. Germline V gene data show CDR1 as SGHKS and CDR2 as YYEKEE (reference sequence). CDR3 sequence: CASSFGLSGQGSNQPQHF. The CDR3, as DNA: TGTGCCAGCAGCTTCGGACTTTCGGGACAGGGAAGCAATCAGCCCCAGCATTTT.